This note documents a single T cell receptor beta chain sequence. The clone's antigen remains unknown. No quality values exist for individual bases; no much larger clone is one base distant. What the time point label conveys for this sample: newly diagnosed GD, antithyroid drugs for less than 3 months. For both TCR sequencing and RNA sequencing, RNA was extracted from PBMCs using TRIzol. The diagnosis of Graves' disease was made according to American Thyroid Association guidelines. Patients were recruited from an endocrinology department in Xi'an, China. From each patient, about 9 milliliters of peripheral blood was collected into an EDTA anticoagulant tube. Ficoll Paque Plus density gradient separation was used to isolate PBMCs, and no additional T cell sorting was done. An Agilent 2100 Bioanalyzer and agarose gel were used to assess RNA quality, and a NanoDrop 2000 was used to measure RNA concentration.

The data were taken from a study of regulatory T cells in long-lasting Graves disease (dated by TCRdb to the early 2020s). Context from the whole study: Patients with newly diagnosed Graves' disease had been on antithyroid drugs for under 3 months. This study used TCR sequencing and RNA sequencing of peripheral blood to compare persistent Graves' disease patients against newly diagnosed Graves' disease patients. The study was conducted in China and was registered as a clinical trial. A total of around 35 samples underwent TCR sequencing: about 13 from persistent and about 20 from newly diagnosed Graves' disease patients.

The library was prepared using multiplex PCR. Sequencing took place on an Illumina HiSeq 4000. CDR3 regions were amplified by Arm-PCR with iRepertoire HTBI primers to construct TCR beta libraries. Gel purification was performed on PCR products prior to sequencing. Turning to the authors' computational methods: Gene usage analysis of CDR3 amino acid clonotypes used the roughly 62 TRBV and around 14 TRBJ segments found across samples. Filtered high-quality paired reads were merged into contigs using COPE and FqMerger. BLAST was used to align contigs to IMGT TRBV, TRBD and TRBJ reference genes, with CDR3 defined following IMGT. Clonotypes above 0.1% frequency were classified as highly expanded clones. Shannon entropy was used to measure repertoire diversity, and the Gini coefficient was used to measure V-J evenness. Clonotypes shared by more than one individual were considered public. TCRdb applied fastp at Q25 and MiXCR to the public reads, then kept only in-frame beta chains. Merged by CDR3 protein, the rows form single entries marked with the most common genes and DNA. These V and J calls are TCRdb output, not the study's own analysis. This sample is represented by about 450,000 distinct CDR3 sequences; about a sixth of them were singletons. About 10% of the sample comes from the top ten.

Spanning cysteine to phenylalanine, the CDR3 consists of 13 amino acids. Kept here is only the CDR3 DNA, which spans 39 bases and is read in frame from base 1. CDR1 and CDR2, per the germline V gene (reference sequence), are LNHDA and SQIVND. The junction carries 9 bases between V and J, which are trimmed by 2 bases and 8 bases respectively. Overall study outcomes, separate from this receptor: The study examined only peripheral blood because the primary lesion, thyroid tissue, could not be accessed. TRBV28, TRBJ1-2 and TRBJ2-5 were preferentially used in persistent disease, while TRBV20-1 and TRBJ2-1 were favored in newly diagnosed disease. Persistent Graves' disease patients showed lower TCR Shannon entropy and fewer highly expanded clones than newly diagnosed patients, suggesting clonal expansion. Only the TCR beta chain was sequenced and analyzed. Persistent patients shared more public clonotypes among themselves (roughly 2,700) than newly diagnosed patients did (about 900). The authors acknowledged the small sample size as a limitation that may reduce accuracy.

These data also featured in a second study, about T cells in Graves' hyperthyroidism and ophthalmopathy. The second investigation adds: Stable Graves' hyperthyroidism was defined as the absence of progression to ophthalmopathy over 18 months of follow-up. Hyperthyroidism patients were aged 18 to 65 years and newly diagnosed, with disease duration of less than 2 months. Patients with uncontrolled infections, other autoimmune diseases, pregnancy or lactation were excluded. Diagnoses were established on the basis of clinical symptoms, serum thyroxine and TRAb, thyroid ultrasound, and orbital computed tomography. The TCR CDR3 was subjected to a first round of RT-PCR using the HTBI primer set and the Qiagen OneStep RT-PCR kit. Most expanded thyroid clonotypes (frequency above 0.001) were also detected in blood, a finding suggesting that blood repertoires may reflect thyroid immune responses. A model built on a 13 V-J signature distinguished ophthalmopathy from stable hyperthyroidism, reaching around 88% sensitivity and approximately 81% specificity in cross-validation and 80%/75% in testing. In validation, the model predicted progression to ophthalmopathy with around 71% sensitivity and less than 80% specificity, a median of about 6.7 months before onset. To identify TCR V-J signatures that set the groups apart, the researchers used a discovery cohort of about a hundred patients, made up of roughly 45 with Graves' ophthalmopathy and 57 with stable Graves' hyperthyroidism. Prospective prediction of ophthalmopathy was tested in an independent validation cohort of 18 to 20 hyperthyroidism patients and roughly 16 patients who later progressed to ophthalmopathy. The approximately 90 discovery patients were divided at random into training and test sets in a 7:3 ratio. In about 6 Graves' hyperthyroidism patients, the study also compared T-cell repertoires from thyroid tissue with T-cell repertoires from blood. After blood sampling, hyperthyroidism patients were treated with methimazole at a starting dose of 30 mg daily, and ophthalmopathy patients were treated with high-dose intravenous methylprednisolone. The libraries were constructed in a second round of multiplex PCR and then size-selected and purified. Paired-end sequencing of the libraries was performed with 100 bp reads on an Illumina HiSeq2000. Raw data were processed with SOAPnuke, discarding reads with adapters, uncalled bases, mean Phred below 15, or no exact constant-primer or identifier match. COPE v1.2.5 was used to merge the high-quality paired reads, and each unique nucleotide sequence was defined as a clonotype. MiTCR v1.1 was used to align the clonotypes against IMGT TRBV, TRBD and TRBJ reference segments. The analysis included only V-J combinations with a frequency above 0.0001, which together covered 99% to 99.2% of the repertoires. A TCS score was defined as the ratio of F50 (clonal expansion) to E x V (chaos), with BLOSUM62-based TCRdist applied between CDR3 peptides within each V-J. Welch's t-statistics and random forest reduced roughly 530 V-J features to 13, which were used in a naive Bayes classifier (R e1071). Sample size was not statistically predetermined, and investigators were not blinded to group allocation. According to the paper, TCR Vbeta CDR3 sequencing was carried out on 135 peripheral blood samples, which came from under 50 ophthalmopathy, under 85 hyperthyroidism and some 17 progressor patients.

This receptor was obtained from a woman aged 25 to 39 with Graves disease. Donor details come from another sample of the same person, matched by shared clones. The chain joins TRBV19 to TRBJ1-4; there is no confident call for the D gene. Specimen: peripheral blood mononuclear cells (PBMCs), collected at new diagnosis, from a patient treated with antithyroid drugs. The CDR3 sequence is CASSITINEKLFF. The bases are TGTGCCAGTAGTATAACCATAAACGAAAAACTGTTTTTT.